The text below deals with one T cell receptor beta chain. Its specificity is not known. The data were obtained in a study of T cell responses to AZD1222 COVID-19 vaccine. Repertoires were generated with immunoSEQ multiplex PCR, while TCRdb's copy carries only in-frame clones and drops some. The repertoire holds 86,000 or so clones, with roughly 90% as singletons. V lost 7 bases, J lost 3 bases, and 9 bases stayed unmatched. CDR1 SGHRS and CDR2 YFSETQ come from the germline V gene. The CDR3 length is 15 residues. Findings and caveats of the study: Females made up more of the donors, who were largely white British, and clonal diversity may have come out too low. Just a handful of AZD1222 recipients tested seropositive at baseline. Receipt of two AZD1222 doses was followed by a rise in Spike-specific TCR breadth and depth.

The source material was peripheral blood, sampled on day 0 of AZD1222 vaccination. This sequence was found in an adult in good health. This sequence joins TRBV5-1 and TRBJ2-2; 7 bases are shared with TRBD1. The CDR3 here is CASVRGGADTGELFF. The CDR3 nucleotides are TGCGCCAGCGTCCGAGGGGGCGCAGACACCGGGGAGCTGTTTTTT.